This TCR beta chain was sequenced during a study of blood T cell repertoires in COVID-19 (dated by TCRdb to the early 2020s). About the study as a whole: Samples from collaborators originated in the United States, Italy and Spain and spanned both the acute and convalescent phases of COVID-19. The sample metadata nearly always contained a de-identified subject ID, COVID-19 status, age in years and sex. The samples were drawn from the first 160 participants of the ongoing ImmuneRACE study and from some 1,300 subjects provided by 6 global collaborators. The material from the prospective study consisted of cDNA or gDNA derived from T cells, B-cell-depleted T cells, or PBMCs. HLA class I and class II types, where available, came from metadata supplied by the sample provider rather than from assay-based typing. Subjects who had been exposed to COVID-19, were actively infected with it, or had recovered from it provided the deeply sampled blood TCRbeta repertoires that made up the dataset. The repertoires were released in a freely available public database meant as a resource for research on the immune response to SARS-CoV-2. What the work shows at the level of the full study, not this receptor alone: How much clinical and demographic metadata was included differed by source and by participant, and the metadata was provided uncurated.

This clone was seen only once. It has no known antigen specificity. Base qualities are missing; no much larger clone stands one base away. The CDR3 covers 15 residues, taking in both the cysteine and the phenylalanine. This entry keeps only the CDR3 DNA: 45 bases, framed from base 1. The germline V gene (reference sequence) provides CDR1 GTSNPN and CDR2 SVGIG. Trimming at the junction amounts to 4 bases on V and 6 bases on J, and the germline ends lie 21 bases apart. Participants in the prospective study were aged roughly 18 to 100 years, lived in approximately 26 United States geographic areas, and enrolled through a virtual design. To assign participants to cohorts, the prospective study relied on clinical history that participants themselves reported in a screening survey and a study questionnaire. Recovered participants in ImmuneRACE Cohort 3 were defined as having two consecutive negative NP/OP PCR tests, clearance from a healthcare professional, or resolution of symptoms. In the prospective study, mobile phlebotomists collected whole blood, serum and a nasopharyngeal or oropharyngeal swab from each participant. Participants in the prospective study had the option to provide additional blood draws and questionnaires over an approximately 2-month period. Prospective study blood samples were shipped either frozen or at room temperature before DNA extraction.

TCRbeta CDR3 regions were amplified from genomic DNA using the immunoSEQ Assay, a bias-controlled multiplex PCR. From the authors' description of their analysis: The number of nucleated cells in each sample was estimated by amplification of reference gene primers within the assay. To quantify the absolute abundance of each unique TCRbeta CDR3 rearrangement, sequence reads were collapsed and filtered. Productive Simpson clonality was computed per sample as the square root of Simpson's diversity index over productive rearrangements. Here the immuneACCESS table is served through TCRdb, limited to in-frame sequences with V and J called. Missing clones are a known gap in these copies; in checked studies unresolved V genes cover under half, and the rest lacks a known reason. D and trimming were read from the DNA, whereas the V and J calls and clone size are those reported in that table. For this sample the table gives 150,000 or so clones, of which approximately 83% were detected only once. The ten biggest clones cover roughly 9.2% of the sample.

Recombination connected TRBV30 to TRBJ1-2; the D gene identity is not certain. Sequencing input: PBMCs or T cells enriched from blood (not recorded which). The clonotype comes from a man aged 45-60 years who had recovered from COVID-19. Read as DNA, the sequence is TGTGCCTGGACGTTAAGAGGTGCCCTGATCCATGGCTACACCTTC. Protein translation: CAWTLRGALIHGYTF.